The 4 T cell receptor beta chains presented below share a single source sample, sequenced in a study of shared clonotypes between healthy human individuals. TCRdb's table, derived via immunoSEQ multiplex PCR, lists solely in-frame clones and lacks some. The sample has around 500,000 clones; 81% are singletons. The specimen was PBMCs. The receptors derive from a woman between 40 and 55 years old in good health. Some clones in this sample may be carry-over from other donors' samples.

The chain recombines TRBV7-8 with TRBJ2-1; D not certain. V was pared by 1 base and J by 5 bases, with 12 bases between. Germline V gene sequence: CDR1 SGHVS, CDR2 FQNEAQ. The CDR3 extends over 15 amino acids. CDR3 bases: TGTGCCAGCAGCTTAGGGACGAACTTCGACAATGAGCAGTTCTTC. Translating it yields CASSLGTNFDNEQFF.

This chain connects TRBV2 to TRBJ2-1, with 11 bases lining up with TRBD1. CDR3 size: 17 residues. Germline CDR1 is SNHLY and CDR2 is FYNNEI. V was clipped by 8 bases and J by 2 bases; unmatched bases: 11. The CDR3 region is CASLGTGGGWTYNEQFF. In nucleotides, the CDR3 is TGTGCCAGCTTAGGGACAGGGGGAGGTTGGACCTACAATGAGCAGTTCTTC. Drawing the rest from reference TRBV2 and TRBJ2-1, the complete variable domain is EPEVTQTPSHQVTQMGQEVILRCVPISNHLYFYWYRQILGQKVEFLVSFYNNEISEKSEIFDDQFSVERPDGSNFTLKIRSTKLEDSAMYFCASLGTGGGWTYNEQFFGPGTRLTVL.

CDR3 coding DNA: TGTGCCTGGAGGGACAGCCATAATTCACCCCTCCACTTT. Its translation is CAWRDSHNSPLHF. The J gene is TRBJ1-6, the V gene TRBV30; D is possibly TRBD1 (6 bases). The CDR3 contains 13 residues. The V gene's germline CDR1 is GTSNPN and CDR2 SVGIG (reference sequence). The V and J ends lost 3 bases and 5 bases respectively, with 8 bases between them.

Remarks on this clone: Since a far larger clone is one base different, this is likely a read error. This chain links TRBV5-1 with TRBJ1-3; weak D call: TRBD1 (6 bases). The V gene lost 1 base and the J gene lost 8 bases, with 16 bases spanning the gap. The V gene's germline CDR1 is SGHRS and CDR2 YFSETQ. The CDR3 has 15 residues. The CDR3 DNA follows: TGCGCCAGCAGCTTGAGCGGGGGCGGTGGGTACACCATATATTTT. Protein sequence: CASSLSGGGGYTIYF.